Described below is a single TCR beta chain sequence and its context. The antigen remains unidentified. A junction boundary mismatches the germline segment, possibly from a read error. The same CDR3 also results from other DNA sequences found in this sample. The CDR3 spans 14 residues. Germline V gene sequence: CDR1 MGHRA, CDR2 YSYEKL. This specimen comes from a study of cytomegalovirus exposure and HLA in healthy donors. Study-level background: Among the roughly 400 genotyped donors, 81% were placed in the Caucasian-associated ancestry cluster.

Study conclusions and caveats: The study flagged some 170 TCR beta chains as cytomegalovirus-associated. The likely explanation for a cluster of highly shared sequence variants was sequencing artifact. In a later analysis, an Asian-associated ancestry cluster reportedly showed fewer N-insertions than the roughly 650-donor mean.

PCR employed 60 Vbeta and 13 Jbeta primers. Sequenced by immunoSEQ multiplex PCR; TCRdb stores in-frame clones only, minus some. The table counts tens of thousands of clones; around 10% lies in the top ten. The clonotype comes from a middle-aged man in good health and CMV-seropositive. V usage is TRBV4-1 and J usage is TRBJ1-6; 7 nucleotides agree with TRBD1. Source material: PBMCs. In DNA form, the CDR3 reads TGCGCCAGCAGCAGGGGGCAAGGGGATTCCCCCCTCCACTTT. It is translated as CASSRGQGDSPLHF.